The present T cell receptor (beta chain) was sequenced within a study of T cells in Graves' hyperthyroidism and ophthalmopathy. This clonotype was observed at least ten times. The antigen is unknown. Trimming removed 2 bases from V and 0 bases from J, with 11 bases in between. In germline, CDR1 is MDHEN, CDR2 SYDVKM. The CDR3 is made up of 15 amino acids. Researchers took RNA transcripts and amplified the TCR beta CDR3 regions from them. A set of HTBI primers served as the primers for a first-round RT-PCR of the TCR CDR3. TCRdb ran MiXCR on the multiplex PCR reads and lists one entry per CDR3 protein. Found here are approximately 710,000 distinct CDR3 sequences, roughly 17% of them singletons; the top ten hold roughly a sixth. Regarding the study as a whole: Ophthalmopathy was distinguished from stable hyperthyroidism by 13 V-J signatures. Blood samples included most of the expanded thyroid clonotypes exceeding 0.001.

This TCR was sampled from a man aged 50-59 years with Graves' hyperthyroidism. The specimen was blood. The rearrangement uses TRBV28 and TRBJ2-7, with D perhaps TRBD2 (6 bases). CDR3 sequence: CASSLGIAASYEQYF. CDR3 DNA: TGTGCCAGCAGTTTAGGGATAGCGGCCTCCTACGAGCAGTACTTC. The full variable domain, with the rest looked up from reference TRBV28 and TRBJ2-7, is DVKVTQSSRYLVKRTGEKVFLECVQDMDHENMFWYRQDPGLGLRLIYFSYDVKMKEKGDIPEGYSVSREKKERFSLILESASTNQTSMYLCASSLGIAASYEQYFGPGTRLTVT.